This entry describes one TCR beta chain. Its antigen remains unknown. These data are taken from a study of T cell responses to AZD1222 COVID-19 vaccine. Study-wide points: It should be noted that donors were predominantly white British and more often female, and clonal diversity was possibly underestimated.

The length of the CDR3 is 15 residues. The V and J ends lost 0 bases and 5 bases respectively, with 13 bases between them. From germline, CDR1 is SGHRS and CDR2 YFSETQ. Libraries were prepared by immunoSEQ multiplex PCR; TCRdb keeps only in-frame clonotypes and omits some of them. The data contain some 190,000 clones, approximately 86% of them singletons. The clonotype comes from an adult in good health. The chain links TRBV5-1 to TRBJ2-3, with D maybe TRBD2 (6 bases). Sequenced material: peripheral blood, taken on day 0 of AZD1222 vaccination. CDR3 loop: CASSLERMGGDTQYF. CDR3 DNA sequence: TGCGCCAGCAGCTTGGAACGAATGGGAGGAGATACGCAGTATTTT.